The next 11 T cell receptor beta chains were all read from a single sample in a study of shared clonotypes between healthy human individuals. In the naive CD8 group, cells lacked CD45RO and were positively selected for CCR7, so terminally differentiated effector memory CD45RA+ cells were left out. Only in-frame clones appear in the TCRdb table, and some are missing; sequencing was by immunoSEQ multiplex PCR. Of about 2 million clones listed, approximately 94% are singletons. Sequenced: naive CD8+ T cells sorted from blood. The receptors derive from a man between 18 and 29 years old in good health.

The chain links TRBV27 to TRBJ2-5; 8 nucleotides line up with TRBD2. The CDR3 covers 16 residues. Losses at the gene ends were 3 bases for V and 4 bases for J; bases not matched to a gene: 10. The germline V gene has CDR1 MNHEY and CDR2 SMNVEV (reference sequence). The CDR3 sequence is CASSLSPGLVRETQYF. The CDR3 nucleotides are TGTGCCAGCAGTTTGTCTCCGGGACTAGTAAGAGAGACCCAGTACTTC.

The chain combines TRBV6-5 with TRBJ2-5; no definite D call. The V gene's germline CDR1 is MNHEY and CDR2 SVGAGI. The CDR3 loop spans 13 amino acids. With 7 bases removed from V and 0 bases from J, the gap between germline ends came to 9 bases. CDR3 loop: CASKRPYQETQYF. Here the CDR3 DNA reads TGTGCCAGCAAGCGACCGTACCAAGAGACCCAGTACTTC.

CDR3 loop: CASGAAGGQETQYF. CDR3 DNA sequence: TGTGCCAGCGGTGCGGCGGGGGGGCAAGAGACCCAGTACTTC. The V call is TRBV6-5, the J call TRBJ2-5; 9 nucleotides align to TRBD2. This CDR3 has 14 residues. Germline values: CDR1 MNHEY, CDR2 SVGAGI. V lost 8 bases to trimming and J lost 2 bases; unmatched junction nucleotides: 6.

CDR3 amino acids: CASSSNSEQFF. Here the CDR3 DNA reads TGTGCCAGCAGCTCCAATAGTGAGCAGTTCTTC. V usage is TRBV5-4 and J usage is TRBJ2-1; D uncertain. The CDR3 contains 11 residues. Trimming cost V 3 bases and J 9 bases, with 7 bases left between them. In germline, CDR1 is SGHNT, CDR2 YYREEE (reference sequence).

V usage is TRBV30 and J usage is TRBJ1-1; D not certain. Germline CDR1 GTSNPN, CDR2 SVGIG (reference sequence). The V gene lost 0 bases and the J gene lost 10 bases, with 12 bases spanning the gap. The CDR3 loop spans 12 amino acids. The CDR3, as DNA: TGTGCCTGGAGTGTAGTCGGGGAGGTAGCTTTCTTT. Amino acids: CAWSVVGEVAFF. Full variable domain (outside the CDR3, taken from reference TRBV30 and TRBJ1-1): SQTIHQWPATLVQPVGSPLSLECTVEGTSNPNLYWYRQAAGRGLQLLFYSVGIGQISSEVPQNLSASRPQDRQFILSSKKLLLSDSGFYLCAWSVVGEVAFFGQGTRLTVV.

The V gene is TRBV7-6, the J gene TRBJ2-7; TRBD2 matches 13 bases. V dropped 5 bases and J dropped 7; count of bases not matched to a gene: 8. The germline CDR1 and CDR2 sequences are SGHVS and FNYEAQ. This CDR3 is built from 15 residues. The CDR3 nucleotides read TGTGCCAGCAGCGCCGGACTAGCGGGAGACCGAGAGCAGTACTTC. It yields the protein CASSAGLAGDREQYF.

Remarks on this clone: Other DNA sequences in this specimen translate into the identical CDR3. CDR3 residues: CASSQDLGAYEQYF. CDR3 sequence (DNA): TGTGCCAGCAGCCAGGACCTAGGGGCTTACGAGCAGTACTTC. The rearrangement links TRBV4-2 to TRBJ2-7, with TRBD1 as a possible D gene (5 bases). Germline V gene sequence: CDR1 LGHNA, CDR2 YNFKEQ. The CDR3 sequence is 14 residues long. Trimming cost V 3 bases and J 4 bases, with 13 bases left between them.

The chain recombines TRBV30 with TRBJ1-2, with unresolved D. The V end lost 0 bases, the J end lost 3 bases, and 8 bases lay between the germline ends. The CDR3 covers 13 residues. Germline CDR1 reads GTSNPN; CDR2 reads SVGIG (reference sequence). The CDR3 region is CAWSVQSYYGYTF. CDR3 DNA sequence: TGTGCCTGGAGTGTACAGAGTTACTATGGCTACACCTTC.

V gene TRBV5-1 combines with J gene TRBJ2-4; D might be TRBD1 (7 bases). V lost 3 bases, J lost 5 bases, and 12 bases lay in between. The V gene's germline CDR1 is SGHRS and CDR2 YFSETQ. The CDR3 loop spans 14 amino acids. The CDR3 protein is CASSWGDRENIQYF. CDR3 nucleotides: TGCGCCAGCAGCTGGGGGGACAGAGAAAACATTCAGTACTTC. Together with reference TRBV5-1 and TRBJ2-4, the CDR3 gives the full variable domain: KAGVTQTPRYLIKTRGQQVTLSCSPISGHRSVSWYQQTPGQGLQFLFEYFSETQRNKGNFPGRFSGRQFSNSRSEMNVSTLELGDSALYLCASSWGDRENIQYFGAGTRLSVL.

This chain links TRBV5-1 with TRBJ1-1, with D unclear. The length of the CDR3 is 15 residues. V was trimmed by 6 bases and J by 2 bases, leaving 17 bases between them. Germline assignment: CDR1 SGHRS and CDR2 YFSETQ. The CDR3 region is CASKLSDSANTEAFF. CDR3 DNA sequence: TGCGCCAGCAAGCTTTCCGATTCCGCAAACACTGAAGCTTTCTTT.

CDR3 region: CASSFGGPNYGYTF. Written as DNA, the CDR3 is TGCGCCAGCAGCTTCGGGGGCCCTAACTATGGCTACACCTTC. The gene calls are TRBV5-1 and TRBJ1-2; perhaps TRBD1 as D (6 bases). From germline, CDR1 is SGHRS and CDR2 YFSETQ. Trimming shortened V by 2 bases and J by 0 bases, and 8 bases separated the two germline ends. This CDR3 comprises 14 residues. Full variable domain (remainder filled in from reference TRBV5-1 and TRBJ1-2): KAGVTQTPRYLIKTRGQQVTLSCSPISGHRSVSWYQQTPGQGLQFLFEYFSETQRNKGNFPGRFSGRQFSNSRSEMNVSTLELGDSALYLCASSFGGPNYGYTFGSGTRLTVV.